This is a list of T cell receptor beta chains from one sample in a study of blood T cell repertoires in COVID-19. Only in-frame clones appear in the TCRdb table, and some are missing; sequencing was by immunoSEQ multiplex PCR. The sample shows some 300,000 clones, approximately 86% of them seen only once. Specimen: peripheral blood. The receptors come from an older woman with COVID-19, enrolled during active disease. Each CDR3 is given with its conserved first and last residue. A D gene is named only where the DNA matches it firmly. The size field is filled for only some rows; it gives once, few, many or a size class.

d_call	clone_size	v_call	j_call	cdr3_nt	cdr3_aa
TRBD1	once	TRBV19	TRBJ2-7	TGTGCCAGTAGTAACATGGACAGGCCCCTGGAGCAGTACTTC	CASSNMDRPLEQYF
TRBD1	once	TRBV28	TRBJ1-4	TGTGCCAGCAGTCCAGCCGCAGGGGGCGCGAGTGAAAAACTGTTTTTT	CASSPAAGGASEKLFF
TRBD1	NA	TRBV19	TRBJ1-5	TGTGCCAGTAGTATACAGGGGGCCAATAGCAATCAGCCCCAGCATTTT	CASSIQGANSNQPQHF
TRBD1	NA	TRBV7-2	TRBJ2-7	TGTGCCAGCAGCTTGGGGGACAGCGCCTACGAGCAGTACTTC	CASSLGDSAYEQYF
NA	NA	TRBV7-9	TRBJ2-7	TGTGCCAGCAGCTTAGCGGGGGGAGCCTACGAGCAGTACTTC	CASSLAGGAYEQYF
TRBD1	few	TRBV9	TRBJ1-2	TGTGCCAGCAGCCCCAACCCTACAGGGGGGGGCGGCTACACCTTC	CASSPNPTGGGGYTF
NA	NA	TRBV27	TRBJ1-6	TGTGCCAGCAGTTTCACCCAGGGCTATAATTCACCCCTCCACTTT	CASSFTQGYNSPLHF
TRBD2	once	TRBV6-6	TRBJ2-6	TGTGCCAGTCACATAGCGGGGCTGACTGGGGCCAACGTCCTGACTTTC	CASHIAGLTGANVLTF
NA	NA	TRBV29-1	TRBJ1-2	TGCAGCGTTGAGGGGGGTCCTACGTTCTATGGCTACACCTTC	CSVEGGPTFYGYTF
TRBD2	NA	TRBV27	TRBJ2-7	TGTGCCAGCAGCCCACTAGCGGGGGGAACCTACGAGCAGTACTTC	CASSPLAGGTYEQYF
TRBD1	NA	TRBV7-2	TRBJ2-3	TGTGCCAGCAGCTTCGGACAGGCCGGAGATACGCAGTATTTT	CASSFGQAGDTQYF
TRBD1	few	TRBV6-5	TRBJ1-2	TGTGCCAGCAGTCCGGCCGGGACAGGGTACTATGGCTACACCTTC	CASSPAGTGYYGYTF
TRBD1	once	TRBV5-8	TRBJ2-7	TGTGCCAGCAGCTATGGGACAGGGCTCGAGCAGTACTTC	CASSYGTGLEQYF
NA	NA	TRBV6-5	TRBJ1-6	TGTGCCAGCAGTTACTCGGGGAGAAGGGAATCACCCCTCCACTTT	CASSYSGRRESPLHF
TRBD1	few	TRBV18	TRBJ1-2	TGTGCCAGCTCACCACCCCCGGACAGGGAAGCTAATGGCTACACCTTC	CASSPPPDREANGYTF
NA	NA	TRBV7-9	TRBJ2-3	TGTGCCAGCATCGCCGTTGGGCGAGATACGCAGTATTTT	CASIAVGRDTQYF
NA	NA	TRBV19	TRBJ1-5	TGTGCCAGTTCACCCGAAGGCATCCTAGGCAATCAGCCCCAGCATTTT	CASSPEGILGNQPQHF
NA	NA	TRBV12-3/TRBV12-4	TRBJ2-1	TGTGCCAGCAGTTTAGGGGCGGGGCCACAGTTCTTC	CASSLGAGPQFF
NA	NA	TRBV6-6	TRBJ2-3	TGTGCCAGCAGTTACGCGGCAGTCACAGATACGCAGTATTTT	CASSYAAVTDTQYF
NA	NA	TRBV19	TRBJ2-6	TGTGCCAGTTCGGGCTTCCGGGAGGGGGCCAACGTCCTGACTTTC	CASSGFREGANVLTF
TRBD1	NA	TRBV4-1	TRBJ2-5	TGCGCCAGCAGCCAAGGACAGGGTGTGGAGACCCAGTACTTC	CASSQGQGVETQYF
NA	few	TRBV5-6	TRBJ2-2	TGTGCCAGCAGCTTGGTTTCCGGGAACACCGGGGAGCTGTTTTTT	CASSLVSGNTGELFF
TRBD1	once	TRBV6-5	TRBJ1-1	TGTGCCAGCAGTCCGGGACAGCAGAACACTGAAGCTTTCTTT	CASSPGQQNTEAFF
NA	NA	TRBV7-2	TRBJ2-7	TGTGCCAGCAGCTTTTACCCAGGGGGGAATTACGAGCAGTACTTC	CASSFYPGGNYEQYF
NA	NA	TRBV3-1/TRBV3-2	TRBJ2-3	TGTGCCAGCAGCCAGGGGGGTACAGATACGCAGTATTTT	CASSQGGTDTQYF
NA	NA	TRBV5-1	TRBJ1-1	TGCGCCAGCAGCTTCAACCCAGGGTTGAGCACTGAAGCTTTCTTT	CASSFNPGLSTEAFF
NA	NA	TRBV6-5	TRBJ2-7	TGTGCCAGCAATAGAAGAGGCACCCTTGGCTACGAGCAGTACTTC	CASNRRGTLGYEQYF
TRBD1	NA	TRBV5-6	TRBJ2-7	TGTGCCAGCAGCTTGACGGACAGGGGAGGGCTCGAGCAGTACTTC	CASSLTDRGGLEQYF
NA	once	TRBV24-1	TRBJ2-1	TGTGCCACCAGTGATTTGCCGAGCTCCTACAATGAGCAGTTCTTC	CATSDLPSSYNEQFF
NA	NA	TRBV9	TRBJ2-7	TGTGCCAGCAGTCGACTCGGAGATAGCTACGAGCAGTACTTC	CASSRLGDSYEQYF
NA	NA	TRBV24-1	TRBJ1-3	TGTGCCACCAGTGATCCCGCGGAGCATTATGGAAACACCATATATTTT	CATSDPAEHYGNTIYF
NA	NA	TRBV2	TRBJ1-2	TGTGCCAGCAATATCGGCAGCGCCTATGGCTACACCTTC	CASNIGSAYGYTF
TRBD1	NA	TRBV2	TRBJ1-2	TGTGCCAGCAGCAAACAGGGGCTGCACTATGGCTACACCTTC	CASSKQGLHYGYTF